Listed below are T cell receptor beta chains from one sample, sequenced in a study of Ad26.COV2.S vaccination and SARS-CoV-2 variants. Clones were read by immunoSEQ multiplex PCR, and TCRdb kept only the in-frame ones, dropping some. The sample holds hundreds of thousands of clones, 89% seen once. The source was peripheral blood, collected in a trial of Ad26.COV2.S vaccine versus placebo. The receptors were sampled from a person aged 18-65 years who received the Ad26.COV2.S COVID-19 vaccine or a placebo. The CDR3 runs from the conserved cysteine through the conserved F or W. D genes are given only for firm matches. The size field is filled for only some rows; it gives once, few, many or a size class.

clone size	V gene	J gene	D gene	CDR3 protein	CDR3 DNA
NA	TRBV24-1	TRBJ2-5	TRBD2	CATSDDRLAGPQETQYF	TGTGCCACCAGTGATGATCGACTAGCGGGCCCCCAAGAGACCCAGTACTTC
NA	TRBV7-3	TRBJ2-1	NA	CASSLQGLSSYNEQFF	TGTGCCAGCAGCTTGCAGGGTTTAAGCTCCTACAATGAGCAGTTCTTC
NA	TRBV6-2/TRBV6-3	TRBJ2-1	NA	CASSSYDTYNEQFF	TGTGCCAGCAGTTCGTATGACACCTACAATGAGCAGTTCTTC
NA	TRBV19	TRBJ1-2	NA	CASSETVFENGYTF	TGTGCCAGTAGTGAGACAGTCTTCGAAAATGGCTACACCTTC
NA	TRBV29-1	TRBJ2-5	NA	CSATLNRPLGGETQYF	TGCAGCGCAACGTTAAACAGACCCTTAGGAGGAGAGACCCAGTACTTC
once	TRBV9	TRBJ2-1	TRBD2	CASSVVAGGPGEQFF	TGTGCCAGCAGCGTAGTCGCGGGAGGGCCGGGTGAGCAGTTCTTC
NA	TRBV7-8	TRBJ1-3	NA	CASSGQISGNTIYF	TGTGCCAGCAGCGGACAAATCTCTGGAAACACCATATATTTT
few	TRBV6-5	TRBJ1-5	NA	CASSIDGHNQPQHF	TGTGCCAGCAGTATCGACGGCCACAATCAGCCCCAGCATTTT
NA	TRBV19	TRBJ2-5	NA	CASSIAGRETQYF	TGTGCCAGTAGTATAGCGGGAAGAGAGACCCAGTACTTC
NA	TRBV3-1/TRBV3-2	TRBJ2-5	NA	CASSQDTARGSETQYF	TGTGCCAGCAGCCAAGATACAGCGAGGGGGAGTGAGACCCAGTACTTC
NA	TRBV3-1/TRBV3-2	TRBJ1-5	TRBD1	CASSQNRGTGFNQPQHF	TGTGCCAGCAGCCAAAACCGAGGGACAGGGTTCAATCAGCCCCAGCATTTT
NA	TRBV5-4	TRBJ1-2	TRBD1	CASSSRTGNGYTF	TGTGCCAGCAGCTCCAGGACAGGGAATGGCTACACCTTC
NA	TRBV30	TRBJ2-2	NA	CAWVNRANTGELFF	TGTGCCTGGGTCAACAGGGCGAACACCGGGGAGCTGTTTTTT
few	TRBV2	TRBJ1-2	NA	CASTPGRDYGYTF	TGTGCCAGCACCCCAGGAAGGGACTATGGCTACACCTTC
NA	TRBV4-2	TRBJ1-4	TRBD1	CASSQRGTGQNEKLFF	TGTGCCAGCAGCCAAAGAGGGACAGGCCAGAATGAAAAACTGTTTTTT
NA	TRBV7-8	TRBJ1-1	NA	CASSLGHGTEAFF	TGTGCCAGCAGCTTAGGACACGGCACTGAAGCTTTCTTT
NA	TRBV20-1	TRBJ2-7	NA	CSASPHSTNYEQYF	TGCAGTGCTAGTCCTCACAGTACTAACTACGAGCAGTACTTC
NA	TRBV7-3	TRBJ1-4	NA	CASSLNPGRDEKLFF	TGTGCCAGCAGCTTAAACCCGGGGAGAGATGAAAAACTGTTTTTT
NA	TRBV5-6	TRBJ2-7	NA	CASSSGDYEQYF	TGTGCCAGCAGCTCAGGGGACTACGAGCAGTACTTC
NA	TRBV12-3/TRBV12-4	TRBJ1-6	TRBD1	CASRRQGDSPLHF	TGTGCCAGCAGGCGACAGGGGGATTCACCCCTCCACTTT
few	TRBV28	TRBJ1-6	NA	CASSLSGLTNSPLHF	TGTGCCAGCAGTTTATCGGGACTGACGAATTCACCCCTCCACTTT
NA	TRBV9	TRBJ2-2	TRBD1	CASSPRTGNTGELFF	TGTGCCAGCAGCCCGAGGACAGGGAACACCGGGGAGCTGTTTTTT
NA	TRBV6-6	TRBJ1-2	TRBD1	CASSRDRVIGYTF	TGTGCCAGCAGCCGGGACAGGGTGATTGGCTACACCTTC
NA	TRBV4-2	TRBJ2-1	TRBD1	CASRGQGASNEQFF	TGTGCCAGCAGGGGACAGGGGGCGTCGAATGAGCAGTTCTTC
few	TRBV6-2/TRBV6-3	TRBJ1-3	NA	CASSYSNPGLSGNTIYF	TGTGCCAGCAGTTACTCGAACCCCGGGCTCTCTGGAAACACCATATATTTT
NA	TRBV5-1	TRBJ2-1	NA	CASSPTGYYNEQFF	TGCGCCAGCAGCCCGACGGGGTACTACAATGAGCAGTTCTTC
NA	TRBV19	TRBJ2-1	TRBD1	CASTTRDSQFF	TGTGCCAGTACTACGAGGGACAGCCAGTTCTTC
once	TRBV30	TRBJ1-1	TRBD1	CAWSVRRTGEAFF	TGTGCCTGGAGTGTACGGAGGACAGGGGAAGCTTTCTTT
NA	TRBV5-4	TRBJ2-3	TRBD1	CASSPEGTGGWDTQYF	TGTGCCAGCAGCCCCGAGGGGACAGGGGGCTGGGATACGCAGTATTTT
NA	TRBV12-5	TRBJ2-1	NA	CASGPTGMNEQFF	TGTGCTAGTGGACCCACGGGGATGAATGAGCAGTTCTTC
NA	TRBV28	TRBJ2-7	NA	CASNAGHEQYF	TGTGCCAGCAACGCGGGCCACGAGCAGTACTTC